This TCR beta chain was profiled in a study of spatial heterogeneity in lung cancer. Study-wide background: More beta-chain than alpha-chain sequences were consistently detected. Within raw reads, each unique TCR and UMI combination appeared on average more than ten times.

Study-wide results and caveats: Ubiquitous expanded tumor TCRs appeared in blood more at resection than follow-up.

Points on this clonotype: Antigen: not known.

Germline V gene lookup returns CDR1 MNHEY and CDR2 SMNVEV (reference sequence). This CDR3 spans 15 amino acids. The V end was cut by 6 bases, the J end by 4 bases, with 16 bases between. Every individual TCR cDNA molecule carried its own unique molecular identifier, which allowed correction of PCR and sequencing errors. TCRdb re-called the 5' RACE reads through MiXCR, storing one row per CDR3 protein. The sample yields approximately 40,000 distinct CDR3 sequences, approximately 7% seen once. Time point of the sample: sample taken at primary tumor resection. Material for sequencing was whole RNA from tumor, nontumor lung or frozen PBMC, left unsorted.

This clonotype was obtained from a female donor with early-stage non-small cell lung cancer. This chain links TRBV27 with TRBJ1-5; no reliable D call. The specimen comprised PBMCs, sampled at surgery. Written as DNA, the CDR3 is TGTGCCAGCAGGATATCTGGCGTCCAAAATCAGCCCCAGCATTTT. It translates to CASRISGVQNQPQHF.